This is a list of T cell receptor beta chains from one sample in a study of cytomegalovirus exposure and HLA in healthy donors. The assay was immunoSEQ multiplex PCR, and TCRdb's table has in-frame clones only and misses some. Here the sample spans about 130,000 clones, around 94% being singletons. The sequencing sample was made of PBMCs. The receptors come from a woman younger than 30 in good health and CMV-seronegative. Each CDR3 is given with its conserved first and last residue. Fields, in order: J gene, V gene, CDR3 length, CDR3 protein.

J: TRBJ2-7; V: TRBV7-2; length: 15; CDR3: CASSLDPGGPYEQYF
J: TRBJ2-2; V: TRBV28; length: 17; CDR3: CASSGTITGQAPGELFF
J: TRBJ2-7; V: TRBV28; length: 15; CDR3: CASSATSGFTYEQYF
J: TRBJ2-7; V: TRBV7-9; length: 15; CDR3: CASSPTGTGVGKQYF
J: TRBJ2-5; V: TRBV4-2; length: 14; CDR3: CASSQDGVPETQYF
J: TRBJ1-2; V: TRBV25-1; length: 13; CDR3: CASRTDSNYGYTF
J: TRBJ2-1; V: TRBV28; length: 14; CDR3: CASSLLREGNEQFF
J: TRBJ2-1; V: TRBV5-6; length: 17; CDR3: CASLGQGGLPVSGEQFF
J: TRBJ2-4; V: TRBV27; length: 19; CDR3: CASSIRGVGLAGAKNIQYF
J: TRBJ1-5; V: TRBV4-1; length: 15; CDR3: CASSQGTGFTQPQHF
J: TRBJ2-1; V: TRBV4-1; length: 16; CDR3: CASSQEPSGGPNEQFF
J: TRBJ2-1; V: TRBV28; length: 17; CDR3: CASSHPERESGYNEQFF
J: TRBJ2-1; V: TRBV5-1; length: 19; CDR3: CASRRTGLRGGSGYNEQFF
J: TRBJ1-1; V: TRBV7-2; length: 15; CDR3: CASSSRTAIHTEAFF
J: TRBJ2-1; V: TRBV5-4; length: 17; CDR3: CASSSFGWRNIYNEQFF
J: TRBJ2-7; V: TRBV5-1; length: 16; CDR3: CASSSSENRGPYEQYF
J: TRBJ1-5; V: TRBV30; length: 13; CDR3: CAWSVGGNQPQHF
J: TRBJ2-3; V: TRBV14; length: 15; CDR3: CASSPGLALTDTQYF
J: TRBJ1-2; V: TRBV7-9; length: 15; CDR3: CASSSNLAGIYGYTF
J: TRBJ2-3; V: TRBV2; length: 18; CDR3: CASSVARWGGGARDTQYF
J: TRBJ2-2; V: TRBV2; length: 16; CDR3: CASSEYGQGNTGELFF
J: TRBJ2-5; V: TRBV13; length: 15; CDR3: CASSGRDRGHSGSYF
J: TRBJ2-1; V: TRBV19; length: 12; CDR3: CASSSRLSEQFF
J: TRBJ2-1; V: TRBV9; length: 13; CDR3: CASTWEEAGEQFF
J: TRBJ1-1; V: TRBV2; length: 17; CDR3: CASLNPGVSSLDTEAFF